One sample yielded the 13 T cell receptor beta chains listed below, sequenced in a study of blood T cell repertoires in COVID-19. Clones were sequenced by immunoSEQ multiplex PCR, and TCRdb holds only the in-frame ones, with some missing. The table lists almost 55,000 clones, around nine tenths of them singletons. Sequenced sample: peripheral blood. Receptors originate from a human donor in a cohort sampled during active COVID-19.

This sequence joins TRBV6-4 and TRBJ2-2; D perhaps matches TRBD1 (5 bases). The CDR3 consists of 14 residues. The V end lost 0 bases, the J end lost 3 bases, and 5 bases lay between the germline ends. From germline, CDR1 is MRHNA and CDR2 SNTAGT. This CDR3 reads CASSDSGDTGELFF. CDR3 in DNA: TGTGCCAGCAGTGACTCAGGGGACACCGGGGAGCTGTTTTTT.

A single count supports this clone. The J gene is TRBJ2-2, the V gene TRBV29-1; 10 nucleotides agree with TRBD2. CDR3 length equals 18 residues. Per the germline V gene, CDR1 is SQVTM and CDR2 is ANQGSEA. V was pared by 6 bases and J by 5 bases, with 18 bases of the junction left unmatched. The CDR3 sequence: CSVRGNAASGSLTGELFF. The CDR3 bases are TGCAGCGTCCGCGGAAACGCCGCTAGCGGGAGTTTAACCGGGGAGCTGTTTTTT.

The CDR3 DNA reads TGCACCAGCCGTCAGGGGGACAGTGGCACAGATACGCAGTATTTT. Protein sequence: CTSRQGDSGTDTQYF. The chain couples TRBV1 to TRBJ2-3; the D call TRBD1 from the table was never checked on the DNA. TRBV1 is labeled a pseudogene. CDR3 length: 15 residues.

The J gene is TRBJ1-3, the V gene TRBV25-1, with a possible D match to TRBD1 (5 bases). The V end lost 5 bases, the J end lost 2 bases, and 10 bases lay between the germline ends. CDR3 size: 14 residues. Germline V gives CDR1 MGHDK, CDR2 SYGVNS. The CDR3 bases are TGTGCCAGCAGTTCGGGGGGGACTGGAAACACCATATATTTT. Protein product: CASSSGGTGNTIYF.

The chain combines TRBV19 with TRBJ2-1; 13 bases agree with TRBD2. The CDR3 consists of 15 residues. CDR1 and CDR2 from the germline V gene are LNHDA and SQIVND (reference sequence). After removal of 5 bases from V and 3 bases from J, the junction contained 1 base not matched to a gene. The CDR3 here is CASSWTSGSYNEQFF. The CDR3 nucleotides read TGTGCCAGTAGTTGGACTAGCGGGAGCTACAATGAGCAGTTCTTC.

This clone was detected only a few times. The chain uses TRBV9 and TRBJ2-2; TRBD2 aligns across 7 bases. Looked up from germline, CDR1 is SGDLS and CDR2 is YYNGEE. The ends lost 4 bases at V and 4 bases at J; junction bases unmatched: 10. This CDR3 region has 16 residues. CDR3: CASSPRTRSSTGELFF. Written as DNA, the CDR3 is TGTGCCAGCAGCCCCCGGACTAGGTCTAGCACCGGGGAGCTGTTTTTT. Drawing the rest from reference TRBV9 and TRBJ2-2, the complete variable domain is DSGVTQTPKHLITATGQRVTLRCSPRSGDLSVYWYQQSLDQGLQFLIQYYNGEERAKGNILERFSAQQFPDLHSELNLSSLELGDSALYFCASSPRTRSSTGELFFGEGSRLTVL.

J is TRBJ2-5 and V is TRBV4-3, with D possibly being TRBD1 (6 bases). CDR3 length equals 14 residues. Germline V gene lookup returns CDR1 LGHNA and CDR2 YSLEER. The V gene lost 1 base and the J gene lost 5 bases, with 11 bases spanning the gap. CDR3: CASSQVWGRETQYF. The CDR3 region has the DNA TGCGCCAGCAGCCAAGTTTGGGGGCGGGAGACCCAGTACTTC.

DNA for the CDR3: TGTGCCAGCACAAAAGCGTTATCCGGAGATGGGCAGTACTTC. Residues: CASTKALSGDGQYF. This chain joins TRBV25-1 and TRBJ2-7; D ambiguous. Germline values: CDR1 MGHDK, CDR2 SYGVNS. Trimming stripped 7 bases from V and 9 bases from J, with 22 bases between. This CDR3 has 14 residues.

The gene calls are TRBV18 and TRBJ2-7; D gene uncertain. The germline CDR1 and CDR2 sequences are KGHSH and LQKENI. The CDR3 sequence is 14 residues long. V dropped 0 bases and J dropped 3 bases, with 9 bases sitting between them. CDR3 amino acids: CASSPPDRSYEQYF. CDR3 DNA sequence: TGTGCCAGCTCACCACCGGATAGGAGCTACGAGCAGTACTTC.

The DNA for the CDR3 is TGTGCCAGCAGCCAAGATAGGGGCCGTGAAAAACTGTTTTTT. Encoded protein: CASSQDRGREKLFF. The chain uses TRBV4-2 and TRBJ1-4, with D perhaps TRBD1 (5 bases). The CDR3 covers 14 residues. Trimming removed 0 bases from V and 7 bases from J, with 9 bases in between. CDR1 is LGHNA, CDR2 YNFKEQ, per germline.

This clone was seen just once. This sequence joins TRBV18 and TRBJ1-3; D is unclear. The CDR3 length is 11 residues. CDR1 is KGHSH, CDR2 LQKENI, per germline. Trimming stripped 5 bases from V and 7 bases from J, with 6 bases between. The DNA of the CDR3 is TGTGCCAGCTCAGCGGGGAACACCATATATTTT. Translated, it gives CASSAGNTIYF.

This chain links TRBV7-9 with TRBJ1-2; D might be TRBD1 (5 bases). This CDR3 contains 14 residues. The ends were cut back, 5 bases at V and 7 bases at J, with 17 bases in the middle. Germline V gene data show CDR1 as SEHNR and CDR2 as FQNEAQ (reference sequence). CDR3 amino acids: CASSGMGLSGGYTF. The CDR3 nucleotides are TGTGCCAGCAGCGGGATGGGGCTTTCTGGTGGCTACACCTTC.

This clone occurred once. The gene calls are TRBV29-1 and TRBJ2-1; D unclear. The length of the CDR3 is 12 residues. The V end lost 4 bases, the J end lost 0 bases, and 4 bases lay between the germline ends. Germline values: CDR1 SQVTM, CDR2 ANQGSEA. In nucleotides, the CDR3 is TGCAGCGTTGCGCGCTCCTACAATGAGCAGTTCTTC. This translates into CSVARSYNEQFF.